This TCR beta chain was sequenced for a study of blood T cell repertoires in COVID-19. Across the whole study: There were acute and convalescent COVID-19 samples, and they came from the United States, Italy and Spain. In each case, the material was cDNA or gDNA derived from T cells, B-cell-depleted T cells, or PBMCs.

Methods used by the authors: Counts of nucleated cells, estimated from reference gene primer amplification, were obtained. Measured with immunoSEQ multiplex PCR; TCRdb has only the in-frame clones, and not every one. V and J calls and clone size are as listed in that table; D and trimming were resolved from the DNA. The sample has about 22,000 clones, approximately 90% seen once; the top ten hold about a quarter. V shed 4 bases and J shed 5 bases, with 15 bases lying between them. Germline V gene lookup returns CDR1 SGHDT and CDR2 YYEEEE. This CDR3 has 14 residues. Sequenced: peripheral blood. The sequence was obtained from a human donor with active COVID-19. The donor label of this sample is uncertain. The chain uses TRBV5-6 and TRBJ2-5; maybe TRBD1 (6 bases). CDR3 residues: CASSRGTGSETQYF. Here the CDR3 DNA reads TGTGCCAGCAGCCGAGGTACAGGGAGTGAGACCCAGTACTTC.